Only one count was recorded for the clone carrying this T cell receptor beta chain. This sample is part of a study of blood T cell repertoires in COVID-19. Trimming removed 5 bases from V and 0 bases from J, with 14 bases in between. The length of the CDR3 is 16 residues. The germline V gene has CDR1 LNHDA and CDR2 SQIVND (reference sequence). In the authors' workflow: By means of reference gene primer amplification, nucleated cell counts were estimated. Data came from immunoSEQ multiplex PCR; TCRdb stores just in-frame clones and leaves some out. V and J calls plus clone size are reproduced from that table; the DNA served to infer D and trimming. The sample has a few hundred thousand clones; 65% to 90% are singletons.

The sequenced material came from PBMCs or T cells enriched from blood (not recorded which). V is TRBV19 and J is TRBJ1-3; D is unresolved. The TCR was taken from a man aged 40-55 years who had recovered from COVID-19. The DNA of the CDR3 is TGTGCCAGTAGTCTTCTTTCGGAGTCCTCTGGAAACACCATATATTTT. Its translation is CASSLLSESSGNTIYF. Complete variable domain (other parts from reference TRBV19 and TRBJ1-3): DGGITQSPKYLFRKEGQNVTLSCEQNLNHDAMYWYRQDPGQGLRLIYYSQIVNDFQKGDIAEGYSVSREKKESFPLTVTSAQKNPTAFYLCASSLLSESSGNTIYFGEGSWLTVV.